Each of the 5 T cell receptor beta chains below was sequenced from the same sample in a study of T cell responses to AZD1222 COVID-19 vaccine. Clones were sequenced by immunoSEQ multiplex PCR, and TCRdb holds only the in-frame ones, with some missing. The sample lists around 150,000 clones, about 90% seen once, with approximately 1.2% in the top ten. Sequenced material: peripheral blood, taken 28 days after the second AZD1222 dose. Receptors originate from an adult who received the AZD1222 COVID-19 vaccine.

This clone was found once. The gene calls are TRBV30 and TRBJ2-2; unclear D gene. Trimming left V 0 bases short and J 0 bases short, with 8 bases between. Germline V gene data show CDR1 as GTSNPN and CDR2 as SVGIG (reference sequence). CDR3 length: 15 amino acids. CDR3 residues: CAWSVNRPNTGELFF. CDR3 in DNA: TGTGCCTGGAGTGTAAACAGACCGAACACCGGGGAGCTGTTTTTT.

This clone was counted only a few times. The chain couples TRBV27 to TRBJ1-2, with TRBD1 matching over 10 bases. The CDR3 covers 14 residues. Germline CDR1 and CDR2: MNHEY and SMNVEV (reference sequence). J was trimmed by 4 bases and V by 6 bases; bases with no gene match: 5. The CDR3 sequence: CASRAGQGVYGYTF. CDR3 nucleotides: TGTGCCAGCAGGGCCGGACAGGGGGTCTATGGCTACACCTTC.

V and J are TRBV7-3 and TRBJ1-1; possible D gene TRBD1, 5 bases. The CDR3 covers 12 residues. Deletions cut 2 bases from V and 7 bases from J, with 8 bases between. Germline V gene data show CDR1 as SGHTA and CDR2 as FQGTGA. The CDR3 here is CASSLGGGEAFF. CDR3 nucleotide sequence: TGTGCCAGCAGCTTAGGGGGAGGTGAAGCTTTCTTT.

The CDR3 region is CASSLDANYGYTF. The CDR3 coding sequence is TGTGCCAGCAGCCTAGACGCGAACTATGGCTACACCTTC. V and J are TRBV9 and TRBJ1-2; D not certain. The V gene lost 4 bases and the J gene lost 2 bases, with 9 bases spanning the gap. The CDR3 length is 13 residues. Germline CDR1 SGDLS, CDR2 YYNGEE.

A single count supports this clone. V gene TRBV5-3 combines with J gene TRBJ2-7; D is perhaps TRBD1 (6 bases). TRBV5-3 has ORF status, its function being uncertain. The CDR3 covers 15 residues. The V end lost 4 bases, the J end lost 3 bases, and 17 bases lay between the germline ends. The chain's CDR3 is CARSAGGQGIYEQYF. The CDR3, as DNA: TGTGCCAGAAGCGCTGGTGGTCAGGGGATCTACGAGCAGTACTTC.